The rows below give T cell receptor beta chains drawn from one sample of a study of T cell changes during pregnancy in multiple sclerosis. Measured with immunoSEQ multiplex PCR; TCRdb has only the in-frame clones, and not every one. The sample holds 40,000 to 45,000 clones, about 89% seen once. The material sequenced was CD4+ T cells from peripheral blood mononuclear cells, taken in the first trimester of pregnancy. These TCRs come from a female donor with multiple sclerosis, enrolled in a pregnancy study. CDR3s include the opening cysteine and the closing phenylalanine or tryptophan. D genes are given only for firm matches. The size entry is marked missing in some rows and otherwise reads once, few, many or a size class.

TRBV7-9	TRBD1	TRBJ2-7	NA	CASSLTPGQGPEQYF	TGTGCCAGCAGCTTGACACCGGGACAGGGGCCCGAGCAGTACTTC
TRBV6-1	TRBD1	TRBJ1-2	NA	CASSGRGTDYGYTF	TGTGCCAGCAGTGGGCGTGGGACAGACTATGGCTACACCTTC
TRBV19	NA	TRBJ1-1	few	CASSKGLRGTEAFF	TGTGCCAGTAGTAAGGGACTTCGGGGCACTGAAGCTTTCTTT
TRBV11-3	NA	TRBJ2-5	NA	CASSLSVQETQYF	TGTGCCAGCAGCTTGTCAGTTCAAGAGACCCAGTACTTC
TRBV27	TRBD1	TRBJ1-1	NA	CASSTGDRATAFF	TGTGCCAGCAGTACCGGAGACAGGGCTACAGCTTTCTTT
TRBV6-6	TRBD1	TRBJ1-1	NA	CASSSGQGGFGTEAFF	TGTGCCAGCAGTTCCGGACAGGGAGGTTTCGGCACTGAAGCTTTCTTT
TRBV7-6	NA	TRBJ1-5	NA	CASSLAYNQPQHF	TGTGCCAGCAGCTTAGCCTACAATCAGCCCCAGCATTTT
TRBV30	TRBD2	TRBJ2-3	few	CAWRGGLAGGLASTDTQYF	TGTGCCTGGAGGGGAGGACTAGCGGGGGGGCTCGCTAGCACAGATACGCAGTATTTT
TRBV10-3	TRBD2	TRBJ2-2	NA	CATLRVAGNGELFF	TGTGCCACCCTTAGAGTAGCGGGGAACGGGGAGCTGTTTTTT
TRBV5-4	TRBD1	TRBJ2-7	NA	CASSSGGYYEQYF	TGTGCCAGCAGCTCAGGGGGTTACTACGAGCAGTACTTC
TRBV4-2	NA	TRBJ1-2	NA	CASSRSGDRVGYTF	TGTGCCAGCAGCCGCAGCGGGGATAGGGTTGGCTACACCTTC
TRBV19	TRBD2	TRBJ2-7	NA	CASSIPTAGEQYF	TGTGCCAGTAGTATACCGACAGCGGGAGAGCAGTACTTC
TRBV6-6	NA	TRBJ2-1	NA	CASTPKHYNEQFF	TGTGCCAGCACTCCCAAGCACTACAATGAGCAGTTCTTC
TRBV5-5	NA	TRBJ2-3	NA	CASSLVGTEALRTDTQYF	TGTGCCAGCAGCTTGGTCGGTACTGAGGCGTTGCGCACAGATACGCAGTATTTT
TRBV4-2	NA	TRBJ1-5	once	CASSQSLSGNQPQHF	TGTGCCAGCAGCCAGTCCCTCTCAGGAAATCAGCCCCAGCATTTT